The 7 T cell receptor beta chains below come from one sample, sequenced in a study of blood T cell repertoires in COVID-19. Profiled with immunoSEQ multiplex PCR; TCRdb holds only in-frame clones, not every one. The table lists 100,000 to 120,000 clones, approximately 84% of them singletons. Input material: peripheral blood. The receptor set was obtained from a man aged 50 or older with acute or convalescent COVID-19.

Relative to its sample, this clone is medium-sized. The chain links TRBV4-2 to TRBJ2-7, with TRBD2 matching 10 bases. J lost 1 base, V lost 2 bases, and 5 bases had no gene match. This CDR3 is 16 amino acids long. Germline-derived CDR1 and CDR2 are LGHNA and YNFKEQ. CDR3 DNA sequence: TGTGCCAGCAGCCAACCCGGGACTAGCGAATCCTACGAGCAGTACTTC. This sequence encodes CASSQPGTSESYEQYF.

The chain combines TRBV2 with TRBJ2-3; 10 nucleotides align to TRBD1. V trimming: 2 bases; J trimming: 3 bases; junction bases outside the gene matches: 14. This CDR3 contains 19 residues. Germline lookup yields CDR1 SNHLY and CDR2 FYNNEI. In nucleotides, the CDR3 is TGTGCCAGCAGTGAATCATCGTTCCCCAGGACAGGGGGAACAGATACGCAGTATTTT. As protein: CASSESSFPRTGGTDTQYF.

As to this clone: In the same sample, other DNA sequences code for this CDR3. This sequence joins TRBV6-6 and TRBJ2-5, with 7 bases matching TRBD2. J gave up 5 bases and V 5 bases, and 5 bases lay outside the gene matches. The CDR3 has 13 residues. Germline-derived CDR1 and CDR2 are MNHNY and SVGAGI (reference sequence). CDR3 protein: CASSPGGRETQYF. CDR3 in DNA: TGTGCCAGCAGTCCCGGGGGGAGGGAGACCCAGTACTTC.

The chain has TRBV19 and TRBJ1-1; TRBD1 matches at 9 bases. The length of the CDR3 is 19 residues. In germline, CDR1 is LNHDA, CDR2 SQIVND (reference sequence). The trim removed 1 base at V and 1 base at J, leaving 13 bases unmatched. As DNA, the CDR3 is TGTGCCAGTAGTATAGGGTTGGGACAGGGCGCCATCCGGAACACTGAAGCTTTCTTT. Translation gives CASSIGLGQGAIRNTEAFF.

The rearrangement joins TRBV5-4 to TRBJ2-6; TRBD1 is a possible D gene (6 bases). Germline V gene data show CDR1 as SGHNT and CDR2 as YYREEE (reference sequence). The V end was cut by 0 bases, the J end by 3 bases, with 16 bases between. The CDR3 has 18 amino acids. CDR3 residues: CASSLDSGAILGANVLTF. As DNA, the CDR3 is TGTGCCAGCAGCTTGGATTCAGGGGCTATTCTTGGGGCCAACGTCCTGACTTTC.

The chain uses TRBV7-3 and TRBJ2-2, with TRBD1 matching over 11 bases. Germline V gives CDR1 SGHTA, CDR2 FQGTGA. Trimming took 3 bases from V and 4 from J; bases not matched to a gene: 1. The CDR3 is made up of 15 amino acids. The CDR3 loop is CASSFGQGATGELFF. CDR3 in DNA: TGTGCCAGCAGCTTCGGACAGGGGGCCACCGGGGAGCTGTTTTTT.

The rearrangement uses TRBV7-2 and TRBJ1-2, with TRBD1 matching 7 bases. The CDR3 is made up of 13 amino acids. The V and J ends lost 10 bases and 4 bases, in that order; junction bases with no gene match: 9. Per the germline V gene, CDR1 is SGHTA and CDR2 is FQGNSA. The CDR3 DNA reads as TGTGCCACCCTAAAGGGACAGATCTATGGCTACACCTTC. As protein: CATLKGQIYGYTF.